This T cell receptor beta chain comes out of a study of blood T cell repertoires in COVID-19. In the source study's methods: Reference gene primer amplification in the assay estimated nucleated cell counts. Repertoires were generated with immunoSEQ multiplex PCR, while TCRdb's copy carries only in-frame clones and drops some. For V, J and clone size, that table is used; D and trimming come from the DNA. The sample has approximately 220,000 clones; 80% to 90% are singletons. Researchers sorted participants into cohorts using their self-reported clinical history. From germline, CDR1 is MDHEN and CDR2 SYDVKM. V was pared by 6 bases and J by 0 bases, with 7 bases of the junction left unmatched. The CDR3 sequence is 16 residues long.

The sample taken for sequencing was PBMCs or T cells enriched from blood (not recorded which). The chain employs TRBV28 and TRBJ2-1; 8 bases map to TRBD2. The origin of this receptor is a woman in her forties or fifties who had been exposed to COVID-19. For the CDR3, the DNA is TGTGCCAGCAGCACTAGCGGTTGGACCTCCTACAATGAGCAGTTCTTC. Amino acids: CASSTSGWTSYNEQFF.